These 8 T cell receptor beta chains originate from one sample sequenced in a study of T cells after posttransplantation cyclophosphamide. Data came from immunoSEQ multiplex PCR; TCRdb stores just in-frame clones and leaves some out. The profile covers some 16,000 clones, with approximately 81% appearing a single time and around 28% taken by the ten largest. Methotrexate plus calcineurin inhibitor accompanied controls' myeloablative marrow transplants; sampling was 1 year later. Source: PBMCs, taken after allogeneic stem cell transplant with calcineurin inhibitor and methotrexate. Receptors were obtained from a female patient under 30 who received an allogeneic stem cell transplant from an unrelated donor, was CMV-positive, and had acute and chronic GVHD. Some T cells may trace back to the graft donor.

J is TRBJ2-3 and V is TRBV28, with TRBD1 as a possible D gene (7 bases). Looked up from germline, CDR1 is MDHEN and CDR2 is SYDVKM. The CDR3 has 14 amino acids. V was pared by 5 bases and J by 2 bases, with 11 bases between. DNA for the CDR3: TGTGCCAGCAGTGACAGGGAGGCCACAGATACGCAGTATTTT. Its translation: CASSDREATDTQYF.

This clone has just one count. The rearrangement links TRBV2 to TRBJ2-7; 8 bases are a match to TRBD2. V shed 3 bases, J shed 3 bases, and the junction held 4 bases outside the gene matches. This CDR3 contains 14 residues. Germline CDR1 is SNHLY and CDR2 is FYNNEI. CDR3 bases: TGTGCCAGCAGTGAGCGGGGGGTGGACTACGAGCAGTACTTC. It codes for CASSERGVDYEQYF.

The chain uses TRBV29-1 and TRBJ2-7; the match to TRBD2 covers 12 bases. Germline CDR1 SQVTM, CDR2 ANQGSEA. V was clipped by 7 bases and J by 5 bases; unmatched bases: 6. The CDR3 loop spans 13 amino acids. CDR3 DNA sequence: TGCAGCGGTGGACTAGCGGGATGGAACGAGCAGTACTTC. Translated: CSGGLAGWNEQYF.

The chain couples TRBV5-1 to TRBJ2-1; TRBD2 matches at 7 bases. The CDR3 covers 15 residues. J gave up 10 bases and V 0 bases, and 10 bases lay outside the gene matches. Looked up from germline, CDR1 is SGHRS and CDR2 is YFSETQ. CDR3 sequence (DNA): TGCGCCAGCAGCTTGGGACTAGCTATACAAAAAGAGCAGTTCTTC. This sequence encodes CASSLGLAIQKEQFF.

V and J are TRBV10-3 and TRBJ2-3, with 10 nucleotides matching TRBD2. The CDR3 totals 18 residues. The V gene's germline CDR1 is ENHRY and CDR2 SYGVKD. J gave up 2 bases and V 4 bases, and 12 bases lay outside the gene matches. Written as DNA, the CDR3 is TGTGCCATCAGTGGGACTGCGGGACTAGCGACGATCACAGATACGCAGTATTTT. Protein sequence: CAISGTAGLATITDTQYF.

The chain couples TRBV2 to TRBJ2-7, with 8 bases identical to TRBD2. The CDR3 consists of 15 residues. The J segment lost 4 bases and the V segment lost 6 bases, leaving 11 bases of the junction unmatched. Germline CDR1 and CDR2: SNHLY and FYNNEI. DNA for the CDR3: TGTGCCAGCAGGAGTAGCGGGATTTTTGCTTACGAGCAGTACTTC. Translating gives CASRSSGIFAYEQYF.

This sequence joins TRBV19 and TRBJ2-2; 7 bases map to TRBD1. Germline trimming cut 6 bases from V and 7 bases from J; bases unmatched to any gene: 2. Germline V gene data show CDR1 as LNHDA and CDR2 as SQIVND (reference sequence). The CDR3 runs to 12 residues. CDR3 bases: TGTGCCAGTAGCAGGGGGAGCGGGGAGCTGTTTTTT. It encodes CASSRGSGELFF.

As DNA, the CDR3 is TGTGCCAGCAGCTTAGAGGCACGCTCTTCCTACGAGCAGTACTTC. Translation: CASSLEARSSYEQYF. The chain has TRBV11-2 and TRBJ2-7; D not certain. Germline-derived CDR1 and CDR2 are SGHAT and FQNNGV. Trimming removed 0 bases at V and 1 base at J, with 10 bases between. This CDR3 region has 15 residues.